This is a list of T cell receptor beta chains from one sample in a study of quantifying T cell responses using KT2 cells. One entry per CDR3 protein, called by TCRdb with MiXCR from the UMI-ligation and nested PCR reads. The table includes 25,000 to 40,000 distinct CDR3 sequences, under 13% detected once. The sequencing input was PBMCs spiked with cells of the T cell clone KT2. The receptor set was obtained from a human donor. CDR3s include the opening cysteine and the closing phenylalanine or tryptophan. The order of the fields is V gene, CDR3 length, clone size, J gene, D gene, CDR3 DNA, CDR3 protein. A D gene is named only where the DNA matches it firmly. Clone size appears in some rows only: once, few, many, or a class for an expanded clone.

>TRBV28|16|many|TRBJ2-6|TRBD1
TGTGCCAGCAGTCAGGACAGGGGAGCTGGGGCCAACGTCCTGACTTTC
CASSQDRGAGANVLTF
>TRBV12-3/TRBV12-4|20|-|TRBJ1-6|-
TGTGCCAGCAGTACTTATGGGCCAGCCCCTCTCAGCTCCTATAATTCACCCCTCCACTTT
CASSTYGPAPLSSYNSPLHF
>TRBV2|15|few|TRBJ1-5|-
TGTGCCGTCTCCCTTCCCCAGGGAATCAATCAGCCCCAGCATTTT
CAVSLPQGINQPQHF
>TRBV11-2|14|many|TRBJ2-5|-
TGTGCCAGCAGCTTAGATCGGGGACAAGTTGACCAGTACTTC
CASSLDRGQVDQYF
>TRBV20-1|15|few|TRBJ2-2|TRBD2
TGCAGTGCTAGGGGACTAGCGGGAGGTACCGGGGAGCTGTTTTTT
CSARGLAGGTGELFF
>TRBV5-7|16|-|TRBJ2-3|-
TGTGCCAGCAGCTTGGTTATTTACAGATGCACAGATACGCAGTATTTT
CASSLVIYRCTDTQYF
>TRBV7-6|12|many|TRBJ2-3|-
TGTGCCAGCAGCTTAGCGAGAGATACGCAGTATTTT
CASSLARDTQYF
>TRBV9|14|many|TRBJ1-1|-
TGTGCCAGCAATAGCGACGGTATGAACACTGAAGCTTTCTTT
CASNSDGMNTEAFF
>TRBV5-8|17|many|TRBJ2-5|-
TGTGCCAGCAGCCCTACTGGGACATCTCCTACACAAGAGACCCAGTACTTC
CASSPTGTSPTQETQYF
>TRBV5-1|17|-|TRBJ2-7|TRBD1
TGCGCCAGCAGCTCCTGGACAGGGGCCTTAAACTCCTACGAGCAGTACTTC
CASSSWTGALNSYEQYF
>TRBV6-2/TRBV6-3|17|few|TRBJ1-4|-
TGTGCCAGCAGTTACTCCTTACCGGACGGACTCCTAGAAAAACTGTTTTTT
CASSYSLPDGLLEKLFF
>TRBV6-2/TRBV6-3|13|many|TRBJ1-1|-
TGTGCCAGCAGGGGAGTCATGAACACTGAAGCTTTCTTT
CASRGVMNTEAFF
>TRBV20-1|16|few|TRBJ2-1|TRBD2
TGCAGTGCTATCCGGACTAGCGGGAGCAGGTACAATGAGCAGTTCTTC
CSAIRTSGSRYNEQFF